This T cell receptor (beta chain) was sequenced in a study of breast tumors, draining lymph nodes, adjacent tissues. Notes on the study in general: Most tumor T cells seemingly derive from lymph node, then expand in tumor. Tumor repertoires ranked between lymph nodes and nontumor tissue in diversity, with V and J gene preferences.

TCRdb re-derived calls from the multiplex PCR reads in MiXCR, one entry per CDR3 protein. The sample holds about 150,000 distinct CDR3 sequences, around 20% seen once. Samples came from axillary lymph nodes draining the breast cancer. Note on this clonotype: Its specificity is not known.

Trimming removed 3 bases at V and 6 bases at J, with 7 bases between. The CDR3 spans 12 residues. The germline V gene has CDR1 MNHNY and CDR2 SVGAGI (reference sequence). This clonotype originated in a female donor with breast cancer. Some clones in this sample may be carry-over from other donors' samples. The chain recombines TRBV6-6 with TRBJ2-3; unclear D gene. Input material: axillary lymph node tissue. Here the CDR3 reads CASSYPVDTQYF. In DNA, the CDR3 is TGTGCCAGCAGTTATCCGGTGGATACGCAGTATTTT.